These 27 T cell receptor beta chains came from one sample sequenced in a study of post-analysis software for immune sequencing data. Whole-study results and caveats: With TRBV5-6, TRBV5-1 and TRBV20-1 included, about five TRBV segments were more frequent in patients than in controls.

These receptors are not linked to any known antigen. TCR beta cDNA libraries had unique molecular identifiers. TCRdb fed the PCR reads into MiXCR, producing one record per CDR3 protein. This table holds fewer than 850,000 distinct CDR3 sequences, 25% to 30% found once. Sequenced: blood. All receptors come from a girl between 10 and 17 years old with multiple sclerosis.

This clonotype was seen repeatedly, ten times or more. V and J are TRBV5-1 and TRBJ1-2; possibly TRBD1 for D (5 bases). CDR1 SGHRS and CDR2 YFSETQ come from the germline V gene. The CDR3 loop spans 13 amino acids. V shed 4 bases and J shed 8 bases, with 15 bases lying between them. CDR3 in amino acids: CASSRGTGQGYTF. CDR3 sequence (DNA): TGCGCCAGCAGCCGGGGGACGGGTCAAGGCTACACCTTC.

This rearrangement joins TRBV6-2 or TRBV6-3 to TRBJ2-5, with D tentatively TRBD1 or TRBD2 (6 bases each). Germline CDR1 MNHEY, CDR2 SVGEGT. V lost 1 base to trimming and J lost 13 bases, with 28 bases between them. The CDR3 covers 17 residues. The CDR3 DNA follows: TGTGCCAGCAGTTACTTCGAGGGGACAAGGGGAGGCTACGAGCGGTACTTC. It translates to CASSYFEGTRGGYERYF.

This clonotype has more than one count but fewer than ten. This chain links TRBV20-1 with TRBJ1-2; D gene uncertain. This CDR3 has 19 amino acids. The V and J ends lost 6 bases and 8 bases respectively, with 37 bases between them. Germline V gene sequence: CDR1 DFQATT, CDR2 SNEGSKA (reference sequence). CDR3 loop: CSALVKSGLSYGKYGGYTF. CDR3 sequence (DNA): TGCAGTGCCTTGGTGAAGAGTGGACTTTCTTATGGAAAATATGGGGGCTACACCTTC.

This clonotype was counted only a few times. The rearrangement uses TRBV5-1 and TRBJ2-5; D might be TRBD2 (5 bases). Germline loops: CDR1 SGHRS, CDR2 YFSETQ. V was cut by 0 bases and J by 11 bases, with 14 bases left in between. This CDR3 contains 13 residues. The CDR3 loop is CASSLARSREQYF. CDR3 coding DNA: TGCGCCAGCAGCTTGGCCCGTTCGAGGGAGCAGTACTTC.

This chain connects TRBV6-6 to TRBJ1-2; TRBD1 is a possible D gene (5 bases). V was trimmed by 4 bases and J by 3 bases, leaving 15 bases between them. Germline values: CDR1 MNHNY, CDR2 SVGAGI (reference sequence). The CDR3 sequence is 15 residues long. The CDR3 nucleotides read TGTGCCAGCAGTTCCCCGGACAAGGGTGACTATGGCTACACCTTC. This sequence encodes CASSSPDKGDYGYTF.

This chain connects TRBV6-2 or TRBV6-3 to TRBJ2-7; TRBD2 agrees at 12 bases. CDR1 and CDR2 from the germline V gene are MNHEY and SVGEGT. Germline trimming cut 5 bases from V and 0 bases from J; bases unmatched to any gene: 8. The CDR3 contains 17 residues. CDR3 in DNA: TGTGCCAGCAGTCAAGGACTAGCGGGGTCCCGCTCCTACGAGCAGTACTTC. Protein: CASSQGLAGSRSYEQYF.

The rearrangement links TRBV2 to TRBJ1-2, with D possibly TRBD1 on 5 matching bases. The CDR3 extends over 12 amino acids. CDR1 and CDR2 from the germline V gene are SNHLY and FYNNEI. V was pared by 9 bases and J by 2 bases, with 10 bases between. The CDR3 sequence: CARRDGNYGYTF. The CDR3, as DNA: TGTGCCAGAAGGGACGGGAACTATGGCTACACCTTC.

This clonotype occurred many times. The CDR3 DNA is TGCAGCGTTGAAGCTAGCGGGAGGTACAATGAGCAGTTCTTC. Translated, it gives CSVEASGRYNEQFF. The V gene is TRBV29-1, the J gene TRBJ2-1, with 11 bases aligning to TRBD2. Germline CDR1 reads SQVTM; CDR2 reads ANQGSEA. This CDR3 has 14 residues. J lost 4 bases, V lost 1 base, and 0 bases had no gene match.

V usage is TRBV4-3 and J usage is TRBJ1-2, with D unclear. Trimming cost V 4 bases and J 4 bases, with 13 bases left between them. Germline V CDR1 and CDR2: LGHNA, YSLEER. The CDR3 extends over 14 amino acids. The CDR3 is CASSLQAHSYGYTF. The CDR3 DNA reads TGCGCCAGCAGCCTCCAGGCCCATAGCTATGGCTACACCTTC.

The chain employs TRBV5-1 and TRBJ2-5; TRBD1 matches 8 bases. The germline V gene has CDR1 SGHRS and CDR2 YFSETQ. With 3 bases clipped from V and 5 bases from J, the junction kept 12 bases outside the gene matches. CDR3 length equals 16 residues. DNA of the CDR3: TGCGCCAGCAGCTCAATCGCTGGACAGGGTAGGGAGACCCAGTACTTC. It specifies CASSSIAGQGRETQYF. Full variable domain (missing parts from reference TRBV5-1 and TRBJ2-5): KAGVTQTPRYLIKTRGQQVTLSCSPISGHRSVSWYQQTPGQGLQFLFEYFSETQRNKGNFPGRFSGRQFSNSRSEMNVSTLELGDSALYLCASSSIAGQGRETQYFGPGTRLLVL.

This clonotype has a handful of counts. The chain employs TRBV6-1 and TRBJ1-2; the match to TRBD1 covers 7 bases. The V gene end was trimmed by 3 bases and the J gene end by 4 bases; junction bases not matched to a gene: 5. CDR3 length: 14 amino acids. The V gene's germline CDR1 is MNHNS and CDR2 SASEGT. This CDR3 reads CASSEGTAAYGYTF. The CDR3 bases are TGTGCCAGCAGTGAGGGGACAGCGGCCTATGGCTACACCTTC.

This clonotype was recorded a few times. The chain joins TRBV7-2 to TRBJ2-5; D might be TRBD2 (6 bases). The J call is uncertain, as TRBJ2-7 better fits the DNA end. CDR3 size: 14 residues. Germline V gives CDR1 SGHTA, CDR2 FQGNSA. The CDR3 coding sequence is TGTGCCAGCAGCCTAGGACTAAGCCTTTACGAGCAGTACTTC. As protein: CASSLGLSLYEQYF.

There are many counts of this clonotype. The chain uses TRBV28 and TRBJ2-7; D remains ambiguous. Germline V lookup: CDR1 MDHEN, CDR2 SYDVKM. Trimming cost V 3 bases and J 5 bases, with 8 bases left between them. The CDR3 is 12 residues long. The CDR3 reads CASSLPFNEQYF. CDR3 sequence (DNA): TGTGCCAGCAGTTTGCCCTTTAACGAGCAGTACTTC.

For this clonotype: At one end, the junction sequence differs from germline, possibly due to a read error. J is TRBJ1-5 and V is TRBV5-5; D is unresolved. The V gene's germline CDR1 is SGHKS and CDR2 YYEKEE (reference sequence). The CDR3 totals 15 residues. CDR3 DNA sequence: TGTGCCAGCAGCTTGGCGACGGATAGCAATCAGCCCCGGCATTTT. It is translated as CASSLATDSNQPRHF. Filled out from reference TRBV5-5 and TRBJ1-5, the complete variable domain reads DAGVTQSPTHLIKTRGQQVTLRCSPISGHKSVSWYQQVLGQGPQFIFQYYEKEERGRGNFPDRFSARQFPNYSSELNVNALLLGDSALYLCASSLATDSNQPRHFGDGTRLSIL.

This chain links TRBV5-1 with TRBJ2-2, with TRBD1 matching over 7 bases. Germline CDR1 SGHRS, CDR2 YFSETQ. This CDR3 spans 16 amino acids. V shed 3 bases, J shed 2 bases, and the junction held 7 bases outside the gene matches. CDR3 residues: CASSSLGTDNTGELFF. CDR3 nucleotides: TGCGCCAGCAGCTCGTTAGGGACAGACAACACCGGGGAGCTGTTTTTT.

Worth noting for this clonotype: Mismatch with germline at one junction end may stem from a read error. The chain employs TRBV11-3 and TRBJ1-2; perhaps TRBD1 as D (6 bases). This CDR3 region has 13 residues. Germline CDR1 SGHNT, CDR2 YENEEA. In DNA form, the CDR3 reads TGTGCCGGCAGCGAACAGGGCTACTATGGCTACACCTTC. It yields the protein CAGSEQGYYGYTF. Based on the CDR3 plus reference TRBV11-3 and TRBJ1-2, the full variable domain is EAGVVQSPRYKIIEKKQPVAFWCNPISGHNTLYWYLQNLGQGPELLIRYENEEAVDDSQLPKDRFSAERLKGVDSTLKIQPAELGDSAVYLCAGSEQGYYGYTFGSGTRLTVV.

The CDR3 region is CASSLIGTALFMEQYF. DNA of the CDR3: TGTGCCAGCAGCCTAATCGGGACCGCTCTTTTCATGGAGCAGTACTTC. This chain joins TRBV7-8 and TRBJ2-7; D is possibly TRBD1 or TRBD2 (5 bases each). Trimming removed 5 bases at V and 7 bases at J, with 24 bases between. Germline values: CDR1 SGHVS, CDR2 FQNEAQ. The CDR3 totals 16 residues.

This clonotype was seen more than once but under ten times. The J gene is TRBJ2-4, the V gene TRBV28; D gene ambiguous. The tail of the sequence fits TRBJ2-5 better, so the J call may be wrong. The germline CDR1 and CDR2 sequences are MDHEN and SYDVKM. This CDR3 has 13 residues. The CDR3 is CASSVPGQETQYF. As DNA, the CDR3 is TGTGCCAGCAGCGTCCCCGGACAAGAGACCCAGTACTTC.

This chain uses TRBV7-9 with TRBJ1-2; possible D gene TRBD1, 5 bases. The CDR3 is made up of 13 amino acids. The germline V and J ends were trimmed by 7 bases and 7 bases, with 16 bases remaining between them. Germline CDR1 and CDR2: SEHNR and FQNEAQ (reference sequence). CDR3: CASTSGPLFGYTF. DNA of the CDR3: TGTGCCAGCACCTCGGGACCGCTATTTGGCTACACCTTC.

This clonotype was counted between two and nine times. The chain employs TRBV29-1 and TRBJ1-1; tentatively, D is TRBD1 (5 bases). The CDR3 has 16 residues. Germline V gives CDR1 SQVTM, CDR2 ANQGSEA. The ends were cut back, 2 bases at V and 4 bases at J, with 20 bases in the middle. Here the CDR3 DNA reads TGCAGCGTTGAAATGGGCAGGGCCCGGTCCAGCACTGAAGCTTTCTTT. This sequence encodes CSVEMGRARSSTEAFF.

Of note for this clonotype: A read error may produce the germline difference seen at one junction end. The chain carries TRBV5-6 and TRBJ2-2, with TRBD2 as a possible D gene (6 bases). The CDR3 consists of 16 residues. CDR1 and CDR2 from the germline V gene are SGHDT and YYEEEE. This chain's CDR3 is CASSLAERANAGELFF. CDR3 DNA sequence: TGTGCCAGCAGCTTGGCCGAGCGGGCGAACGCCGGGGAGCTGTTTTTT.

This clonotype was detected a few times. This chain uses TRBV4-1 with TRBJ2-1; TRBD2 agrees at 11 bases. CDR3 length: 16 amino acids. V shed 0 bases and J 3 bases; nucleotides not matched to a gene: 1. Germline CDR1 and CDR2: MGHRA and YSYEKL. The CDR3 here is CASSQETSGIYNEQFF. CDR3 DNA sequence: TGCGCCAGCAGCCAAGAGACTAGCGGGATCTACAATGAGCAGTTCTTC.

The chain carries TRBV4-3 and TRBJ1-4; D is unresolved. V lost 0 bases, J lost 8 bases, and 10 bases lay in between. The CDR3 runs to 14 residues. Germline values: CDR1 LGHNA, CDR2 YSLEER. The CDR3 sequence is CASSQDGRREKLFF. CDR3 bases: TGCGCCAGCAGCCAAGATGGACGGAGGGAAAAACTGTTTTTT.

The rearrangement joins TRBV12-3 or TRBV12-4 to TRBJ2-5, with 13 bases aligning to TRBD2. The CDR3 sequence is 17 residues long. J lost 5 bases, V lost 0 bases, and 6 bases had no gene match. The CDR3 DNA sequence: TGTGCCAGCAGTTTAGCGGGGACTAGCGGGGTGACGGAGACCCAGTACTTC. Amino acids: CASSLAGTSGVTETQYF.

This chain uses TRBV12-3 or TRBV12-4 with TRBJ1-6, with TRBD1 matching 7 bases. The CDR3 is 15 amino acids. Trimming removed 4 bases from V and 7 bases from J; junction bases left unmatched: 7. The CDR3, as DNA: TGTGCCAGCAGTTCCCGGACAGGCAAAAATTCACCCCTCCACTTT. It encodes CASSSRTGKNSPLHF.

This clonotype was recorded only once. The rearrangement links TRBV12-3 or TRBV12-4 to TRBJ2-3; 9 bases are a match to TRBD1. After removal of 6 bases from V and 0 bases from J, the junction contained 7 bases not matched to a gene. This CDR3 has 16 residues. The CDR3, as DNA: TGTGCCAGCAGCCCCGGGACAGGGTATAGCACAGATACGCAGTATTTT. Encoded protein: CASSPGTGYSTDTQYF.

The sample holds one count of this clonotype. This chain uses TRBV15 with TRBJ1-1, with TRBD1 identical over 7 bases. Trimming at V came to 5 bases and at J to 1 base, leaving 7 bases not matched to a gene. The CDR3 is made up of 15 amino acids. Germline-derived CDR1 and CDR2 are LNHNV and YYDKDF (reference sequence). CDR3 coding DNA: TGTGCCACCAGCCCCAGAACAGGGGAGAACACTGAAGCTTTCTTT. Its translation: CATSPRTGENTEAFF.